This is a list of T cell receptor beta chains from one sample in a study of T-cell memory formation after mild COVID-19. TCRdb reanalysed the 5' RACE reads using MiXCR and keeps one entry per CDR3 protein. Of around 90,000 distinct CDR3 sequences detected, approximately 16% appear once; the ten largest clones hold around two fifths. The sample comprised PBMCs or a T cell subset sorted from them (not recorded which). The receptors originated from a man aged 18 to 30 who had mild COVID-19 (a few samples of this study predate the infection). Cell type and time point are not known. Both conserved end residues are part of each CDR3. Fields, in order: clone size, J gene, D gene, V gene, CDR3 protein, CDR3 DNA. D genes are given only for firm matches. Clone size is shown for a subset of rows, as once, few, many or a class of expanded clone.

size: few; J: TRBJ2-1; D: TRBD1; V: TRBV20-1; CDR3: CSASDGGQGYNEQFF; DNA: TGCAGTGCTAGCGACGGGGGACAGGGCTACAATGAGCAGTTCTTC
size: few; J: TRBJ2-3; D: TRBD1; V: TRBV5-8; CDR3: CASSSVDRSGTDTQYF; DNA: TGTGCCAGCAGCTCCGTGGACAGGTCAGGTACAGATACGCAGTATTTT
size: few; J: TRBJ2-1; D: TRBD2; V: TRBV9; CDR3: CASSPHGTSGGWVNEQFF; DNA: TGTGCCAGCAGCCCGCACGGGACTTCGGGGGGGTGGGTGAATGAGCAGTTCTTC
size: few; J: TRBJ2-7; D: .; V: TRBV4-3; CDR3: CASSQDHGAVGYEQYF; DNA: TGCGCCAGCAGCCAAGATCACGGGGCCGTTGGGTACGAGCAGTACTTC
size: .; J: TRBJ2-1; D: .; V: TRBV5-5; CDR3: CASDPGYNEQFF; DNA: TGTGCCAGCGACCCAGGGTACAATGAGCAGTTCTTC
size: few; J: TRBJ1-2; D: TRBD1; V: TRBV12-3/TRBV12-4; CDR3: CASSLPGDRVFYGYTF; DNA: TGTGCCAGCAGTCTTCCGGGGGACAGGGTATTCTATGGCTACACCTTC
size: .; J: TRBJ1-2; D: .; V: TRBV4-1; CDR3: CASSQVRGAFYGYTF; DNA: TGCGCCAGCAGCCAGGTCCGTGGGGCCTTCTATGGCTACACCTTC
size: .; J: TRBJ1-2; D: TRBD1; V: TRBV28; CDR3: CASSPRPGTGSSGYTF; DNA: TGTGCCAGCAGTCCCCGACCCGGGACAGGGTCTTCTGGCTACACCTTC
size: .; J: TRBJ2-1; D: TRBD1; V: TRBV11-3; CDR3: CASSPYPGQGDRDEQFF; DNA: TGTGCCAGCAGCCCGTATCCGGGACAGGGAGATAGGGATGAGCAGTTCTTC
size: .; J: TRBJ1-1; D: .; V: TRBV12-3/TRBV12-4; CDR3: CASQVERTEAFF; DNA: TGTGCCAGCCAGGTCGAACGGACTGAAGCTTTCTTT
size: .; J: TRBJ1-5; D: .; V: TRBV7-9; CDR3: CASSLAHQPQHF; DNA: TGTGCCAGCAGCTTAGCTCATCAGCCCCAGCATTTT
size: few; J: TRBJ2-5; D: .; V: TRBV12-3/TRBV12-4; CDR3: CASSLWAGETQYF; DNA: TGTGCCAGCAGTTTATGGGCGGGGGAGACCCAGTACTTC
size: few; J: TRBJ2-1; D: TRBD1; V: TRBV7-2; CDR3: CASSSPGQGNEQFF; DNA: TGTGCCAGCAGCTCCCCGGGACAGGGCAATGAGCAGTTCTTC
size: .; J: TRBJ2-1; D: TRBD2; V: TRBV7-2; CDR3: CASSLSGSGVYNEQFF; DNA: TGTGCCAGCAGCCTCTCGGGTAGCGGGGTTTACAATGAGCAGTTCTTC
size: few; J: TRBJ2-7; D: .; V: TRBV4-1; CDR3: CASSQVEEGEQYF; DNA: TGCGCCAGCAGCCAAGTGGAGGAGGGCGAGCAGTACTTC
size: once; J: TRBJ2-1; D: .; V: TRBV5-5; CDR3: CASSSGLSHNEQFF; DNA: TGTGCCAGCAGCTCCGGACTCAGCCACAATGAGCAGTTCTTC
size: .; J: TRBJ2-1; D: TRBD2; V: TRBV29-1; CDR3: CSVVTSGANEQFF; DNA: TGCAGCGTTGTTACTAGCGGGGCCAATGAGCAGTTCTTC
size: .; J: TRBJ1-3; D: .; V: TRBV5-1; CDR3: CASSLEADGNTIYF; DNA: TGCGCCAGCAGCTTGGAGGCAGACGGAAACACCATATATTTT
size: .; J: TRBJ1-5; D: TRBD1; V: TRBV5-1; CDR3: CASSLGQGSSQPQHF; DNA: TGCGCCAGCAGCTTGGGACAGGGTAGCAGTCAGCCCCAGCATTTT
size: .; J: TRBJ1-1; D: .; V: TRBV5-1; CDR3: CASSLNSRVGTEAFF; DNA: TGCGCCAGCAGCTTAAACTCCAGGGTAGGGACTGAAGCTTTCTTT
size: many; J: TRBJ2-5; D: TRBD2; V: TRBV20-1; CDR3: CSAGTSPDGGTQYF; DNA: TGCAGCGCCGGGACTAGCCCTGATGGAGGGACCCAGTACTTC
size: .; J: TRBJ1-1; D: .; V: TRBV7-3; CDR3: CASSPRHQGNTEAFF; DNA: TGTGCCAGCAGCCCTCGTCACCAGGGGAACACTGAAGCTTTCTTT
size: .; J: TRBJ2-5; D: TRBD1; V: TRBV11-2; CDR3: CASSIHTGQGETQYF; DNA: TGTGCCAGCAGCATCCATACGGGACAGGGAGAGACCCAGTACTTC
size: few; J: TRBJ2-5; D: TRBD2; V: TRBV4-1; CDR3: CASSRKAGGSGETQYF; DNA: TGCGCCAGCAGCCGAAAAGCGGGGGGCTCCGGAGAGACCCAGTACTTC
size: many; J: TRBJ2-3; D: TRBD2; V: TRBV7-9; CDR3: CASSSGLEDTQYF; DNA: TGTGCCAGCAGCTCGGGACTAGAGGATACGCAGTATTTT
size: .; J: TRBJ2-2; D: TRBD2; V: TRBV6-5; CDR3: CASIPGLEVGELFF; DNA: TGTGCCAGCATTCCGGGACTAGAGGTCGGGGAGCTGTTTTTT
size: .; J: TRBJ2-2; D: .; V: TRBV29-1; CDR3: CSVENRANTGELFF; DNA: TGCAGCGTTGAGAACAGGGCGAACACCGGGGAGCTGTTTTTT
size: .; J: TRBJ1-5; D: .; V: TRBV7-8; CDR3: CASSLALGYNQPQHF; DNA: TGTGCCAGCAGCTTAGCTCTCGGGTACAATCAGCCCCAGCATTTT
size: few; J: TRBJ1-2; D: .; V: TRBV20-1; CDR3: CSDGSGYTF; DNA: TGCAGTGACGGTAGCGGCTACACCTTC
size: few; J: TRBJ1-1; D: .; V: TRBV9; CDR3: CASSVGLANTEAFF; DNA: TGTGCCAGCAGCGTAGGGCTGGCGAACACTGAAGCTTTCTTT
size: few; J: TRBJ1-5; D: TRBD1; V: TRBV7-9; CDR3: CASSRDREIGQPQHF; DNA: TGTGCCAGCAGCAGGGACAGGGAAATCGGTCAGCCCCAGCATTTT
size: .; J: TRBJ2-2; D: .; V: TRBV7-9; CDR3: CASSLRVAGELFF; DNA: TGTGCCAGCAGCTTAAGAGTGGCCGGGGAGCTGTTTTTT
size: .; J: TRBJ2-6; D: .; V: TRBV5-4; CDR3: CASLFGPGANVLTF; DNA: TGTGCCAGCCTATTTGGGCCAGGGGCCAACGTCCTGACTTTC
size: .; J: TRBJ1-2; D: TRBD1; V: TRBV29-1; CDR3: CSVESVWGRTGAYGYTF; DNA: TGCAGCGTTGAGTCGGTTTGGGGCCGTACAGGGGCCTATGGCTACACCTTC
size: .; J: TRBJ2-1; D: TRBD2; V: TRBV20-1; CDR3: CSASGLAGRTYNEQFF; DNA: TGCAGTGCTTCGGGACTAGCGGGGCGTACCTACAATGAGCAGTTCTTC
size: few; J: TRBJ2-3; D: TRBD2; V: TRBV7-2; CDR3: CASSYGLGTYTQYF; DNA: TGTGCCAGCAGCTACGGACTAGGGACCTATACGCAGTATTTT
size: few; J: TRBJ2-7; D: .; V: TRBV19; CDR3: CASSISGASTVPREQYF; DNA: TGTGCCAGTAGTATATCAGGGGCTAGCACCGTTCCGCGCGAGCAGTACTTC
size: few; J: TRBJ2-1; D: .; V: TRBV27; CDR3: CASSSSRDTRSYNEQFF; DNA: TGTGCCAGCAGTTCTAGTCGGGACACCAGATCCTACAATGAGCAGTTCTTC
size: .; J: TRBJ2-3; D: .; V: TRBV7-3; CDR3: CASSLGVGNLPTDTQYF; DNA: TGTGCCAGCAGCTTAGGAGTGGGGAATCTCCCGACGGATACGCAGTATTTT
size: .; J: TRBJ1-2; D: .; V: TRBV10-2; CDR3: CASSVGLNYGYTF; DNA: TGCGCCAGCAGTGTTGGTCTAAACTATGGCTACACCTTC
size: few; J: TRBJ1-1; D: .; V: TRBV9; CDR3: CASSVVAGPNTEAFF; DNA: TGTGCCAGCAGCGTAGTGGCCGGCCCGAACACTGAAGCTTTCTTT
size: few; J: TRBJ1-1; D: .; V: TRBV7-9; CDR3: CASSLGLDTEAFF; DNA: TGTGCCAGCAGCTTAGGTCTGGACACTGAAGCTTTCTTT
size: few; J: TRBJ2-3; D: .; V: TRBV28; CDR3: CASSFITHADTQYF; DNA: TGTGCCAGCAGTTTTATTACTCACGCAGATACGCAGTATTTT
size: .; J: TRBJ2-7; D: .; V: TRBV4-3; CDR3: CASSQDPGRPGEQYF; DNA: TGCGCCAGCAGCCAAGATCCCGGGCGGCCTGGAGAGCAGTACTTC
size: .; J: TRBJ2-1; D: .; V: TRBV27; CDR3: CASSPNRAGNEQFF; DNA: TGTGCCAGCAGTCCCAACAGGGCGGGGAATGAGCAGTTCTTC
size: few; J: TRBJ2-1; D: TRBD2; V: TRBV9; CDR3: CASSGTGTSVDEQFF; DNA: TGTGCCAGCAGCGGAACCGGGACTAGCGTCGATGAGCAGTTCTTC
size: .; J: TRBJ2-7; D: TRBD1; V: TRBV29-1; CDR3: CSTWGTGTYEQYF; DNA: TGCAGCACATGGGGGACAGGGACGTACGAGCAGTACTTC
size: .; J: TRBJ1-2; D: .; V: TRBV15; CDR3: CATSIAPGVFGYTF; DNA: TGTGCCACCAGCATCGCTCCGGGGGTTTTTGGCTACACCTTC
size: .; J: TRBJ2-7; D: TRBD1; V: TRBV7-6; CDR3: CASSPRRDRGFEQYF; DNA: TGTGCCAGCAGCCCGCGCCGGGACAGGGGGTTCGAGCAGTACTTC
size: .; J: TRBJ2-7; D: .; V: TRBV4-3; CDR3: CASSQEWAGSGSGLYEQYF; DNA: TGCGCCAGCAGCCAAGAATGGGCAGGGTCGGGTAGTGGGCTCTACGAGCAGTACTTC
size: few; J: TRBJ1-2; D: .; V: TRBV29-1; CDR3: CSVAGYTF; DNA: TGCAGCGTTGCTGGCTACACCTTC
size: .; J: TRBJ2-2; D: TRBD2; V: TRBV6-2/TRBV6-3; CDR3: CASGKPGGPTGELFF; DNA: TGTGCCAGCGGTAAACCGGGGGGACCCACCGGGGAGCTGTTTTTT
size: .; J: TRBJ2-1; D: .; V: TRBV4-3; CDR3: CASSQDRYGGDEQFF; DNA: TGCGCCAGCAGCCAAGATCGGTACGGAGGGGATGAGCAGTTCTTC
size: .; J: TRBJ1-4; D: .; V: TRBV20-1; CDR3: CSARVTATNEKLFF; DNA: TGCAGTGCTAGAGTGACTGCAACTAATGAAAAACTGTTTTTT
size: .; J: TRBJ2-2; D: TRBD1; V: TRBV5-4; CDR3: CASTPGWDRLRTGELFF; DNA: TGTGCCAGCACCCCCGGGTGGGACAGGTTGAGGACCGGGGAGCTGTTTTTT
size: .; J: TRBJ2-5; D: .; V: TRBV3-1; CDR3: CASSQEGGQKETQYF; DNA: TGTGCCAGCAGCCAAGAGGGGGGACAGAAAGAGACCCAGTACTTC
size: .; J: TRBJ2-1; D: TRBD1; V: TRBV2; CDR3: CASEGQGNEQFF; DNA: TGTGCCAGCGAGGGACAGGGGAATGAGCAGTTCTTC